This TCR beta chain was captured by sequencing in a study of cytomegalovirus exposure and HLA in healthy donors. Whole-study findings and limits: In an earlier analysis, productive rearrangement rates for most beta V segments clustered near 90% or 30%. According to a later analysis, donors in an Asian-associated ancestry cluster reportedly had fewer N-insertions than the approximately 620-donor mean. The listing of 150 or so TCR beta chains classed them as cytomegalovirus-associated. High specificity and sensitivity for cytomegalovirus status were reported for the classifier.

Primers: 60 Vbeta forward and 13 Jbeta reverse. Only in-frame clones appear in the TCRdb table, and some are missing; sequencing was by immunoSEQ multiplex PCR. The sample shows approximately 140,000 clones, 79% of them seen only once. Comment on this clone: Its antigen remains unidentified.

The sequenced sample consisted of PBMCs. This sequence originates from a man in his forties or fifties in good health and CMV-seropositive.

The CDR3 spells CASTGTLSTDTQYF. The CDR3 DNA reads TGTGCCAGCACCGGGACTTTGAGCACAGATACGCAGTATTTT. The chain links TRBV2 to TRBJ2-3; perhaps TRBD2 as D (6 bases). The CDR3 runs to 14 residues. Trimming removed 7 bases from V and 0 bases from J, with 11 bases in between. CDR1 and CDR2 from the germline V gene are SNHLY and FYNNEI.